Detailed here is one T cell receptor beta chain. Seattle patient enrollment occurred during active infection, with longitudinal follow-up thereafter. V lost 4 bases to trimming and J lost 6 bases, with 11 bases between them. CDR1 SGHKS and CDR2 YYEKEE come from the germline V gene (reference sequence). This CDR3 has 12 residues. The sample belongs to a study of blood T cell repertoires in COVID-19. The wider study: Spain, Italy and the United States supplied samples that represented acute and convalescent COVID-19. PBMCs, B-cell-depleted T cells, or T cells were the source of the cDNA or gDNA that made up the material.

As originally analysed: Estimation of nucleated cell counts relied on the amplification of reference gene primers. Measured with immunoSEQ multiplex PCR; TCRdb has only the in-frame clones, and not every one. The V and J calls and clone size were taken over from that table, and D and trimming were inferred from the DNA. The sample has about 270,000 clones; around 88% are singletons. This rearrangement joins TRBV5-5 to TRBJ2-7; maybe TRBD2 (6 bases). The origin of this receptor is a woman in her sixties or seventies with COVID-19, enrolled during active disease. Input material: peripheral blood. CDR3 sequence (DNA): TGTGCCAGCAGCCGCGGGACGATCGAGCAGTACTTC. The encoded protein is CASSRGTIEQYF. Variable domain in full (rest from reference TRBV5-5 and TRBJ2-7): DAGVTQSPTHLIKTRGQQVTLRCSPISGHKSVSWYQQVLGQGPQFIFQYYEKEERGRGNFPDRFSARQFPNYSSELNVNALLLGDSALYLCASSRGTIEQYFGPGTRLTVT.